This T cell receptor (beta chain) was identified in a study of blood T cell repertoires in COVID-19. Looking at the study overall: Acute and convalescent COVID-19 specimens originated in the United States, Italy and Spain. PBMCs, B-cell-depleted T cells, or T cells were the source of the cDNA or gDNA that made up the material.

In the authors' workflow: Scientists estimated how many nucleated cells there were by amplifying reference gene primers. Sequencing used immunoSEQ multiplex PCR; TCRdb keeps in-frame clones, though not all of them. D and trimming come from the DNA, and the V and J calls and clone size come from that table. Of around 200,000 clones listed, around 87% are singletons. This TCR was sampled from a woman younger than 35 who had recovered from COVID-19. Specimen: peripheral blood.

The CDR3 DNA follows: TGTGCCAGTAGTATGTCGGCTAGCGGGAAACCGATCTACAATGAGCAGTTCTTC. Translating it yields CASSMSASGKPIYNEQFF. V gene TRBV19 combines with J gene TRBJ2-1, with 9 positions matching TRBD2. The ends lost 3 bases at V and 3 bases at J; junction bases unmatched: 12. Germline V gives CDR1 LNHDA, CDR2 SQIVND (reference sequence). The CDR3 covers 18 residues.